This T cell receptor (beta chain) was profiled in a study of memory CD4+ T cells and cytomegalovirus serostatus. At the level of the study: Donors were healthy Belgian adults, under 10 CMV seropositive and about two dozen seronegative.

The germline gives CDR1 LNHDA, CDR2 SQIVND (reference sequence). V was cut by 3 bases and J by 0 bases, with 9 bases left in between. This CDR3 spans 15 amino acids. This table comes from immunoSEQ multiplex PCR, and its TCRdb copy is limited to in-frame clones, with some not included. The table lists about 57,000 clones, approximately 79% of them singletons, with more than 0.75% in the top ten. Single viable CD3+CD4+CD8-CD45RO+ cells were sorted as the memory CD4+ T cells. Sequencing was done on a sample of memory CD4+ T cells from blood. The clonotype was recovered from an adult in good health and CMV-seronegative. The V and J genes are TRBV19 and TRBJ1-5; D is unclear. The CDR3 sequence: CASSIGGYSNQPQHF. The CDR3 region has the DNA TGTGCCAGTAGTATCGGCGGTTATAGCAATCAGCCCCAGCATTTT.